This section outlines one T cell receptor (beta chain) sequence together with its context. The data belong to a study of radiation and T cells in renal cell carcinoma. Profiling relied on immunoSEQ multiplex PCR, and the TCRdb table lists in-frame clones only, not all of them. The sample carries fewer than 150,000 clones, roughly 91% recorded once. Sample time point: blood 2 weeks post-SBRT. Treatment here: 15 Gy SBRT to primary tumor, nephrectomy 4 weeks later. Germline V lookup: CDR1 SGHTA, CDR2 FQGNSA. The V gene lost 7 bases and the J gene lost 4 bases, with 13 bases spanning the gap. The CDR3 has 13 amino acids.

The input for sequencing was blood, taken from a patient whose treatment included radiotherapy and nephrectomy. This clonotype was obtained from a woman aged 65 to 85 with renal cell carcinoma. This chain connects TRBV7-2 to TRBJ1-2; tentatively, D is TRBD1 (5 bases). The CDR3 is CASNSGLTYGYTF. Written as DNA, the CDR3 is TGTGCCAGCAACTCAGGGTTAACCTATGGCTACACCTTC.